This is a list of T cell receptor beta chains from one sample in a study of vaccination and CD4 T cells after COVID-19. TCRdb called the PCR reads again in MiXCR, with one record for every CDR3 protein. Of more than 15,000 distinct CDR3 sequences listed, approximately 31% are singletons. Their antigens remain unidentified. Material: cultured CD4+ T cells from blood. The receptors come from a human donor with COVID-19. The CDR3 runs from the conserved cysteine through the conserved F or W. Each record gives: V gene, clone size, J gene, D gene, CDR3 protein, CDR3 DNA. The D gene is left open where the match is weak. Clone size is given for some rows only: seen once, a few or many times, or a class if the clone is expanded.

TRBV2	NA	TRBJ2-7	TRBD2	CASSIAIAGGNEQYF	TGTGCCAGCAGCATAGCCATAGCGGGGGGGAACGAGCAGTACTTC
TRBV9	few	TRBJ2-1	TRBD2	CASSVGSGGFSYNEQFF	TGTGCCAGCAGCGTAGGTAGCGGGGGCTTCTCCTACAATGAGCAGTTCTTC
TRBV14	few	TRBJ2-5	NA	CASSLTETQYF	TGTGCCAGCAGCCTGACTGAGACCCAGTACTTC
TRBV27	NA	TRBJ2-1	NA	CASSSIQLGGDEQFF	TGTGCCAGCAGTTCTATCCAGCTGGGTGGCGATGAGCAGTTCTTC
TRBV6-1	few	TRBJ2-3	TRBD2	CASRRVGSGGTPTDTQYF	TGTGCCAGCAGGAGGGTCGGTAGCGGGGGGACACCGACTGATACGCAGTATTTT
TRBV5-1	NA	TRBJ2-3	NA	CASRRESEDTQYF	TGCGCCAGCAGAAGAGAGAGTGAAGATACGCAGTATTTT
TRBV27	NA	TRBJ2-7	NA	CASRGPTYEQYF	TGTGCCAGCCGAGGGCCGACGTACGAGCAGTACTTC
TRBV6-1	once	TRBJ2-3	NA	CVSSEVIGDTQYF	TGTGTCAGCAGTGAAGTAATCGGAGATACGCAGTATTTT
TRBV19	NA	TRBJ2-7	NA	CASSIGPRADEQYF	TGTGCCAGTAGTATAGGTCCCAGGGCGGACGAGCAGTACTTC
TRBV6-2/TRBV6-3	NA	TRBJ2-1	TRBD2	CASSYSSKSASGGALNEQFF	TGTGCCAGCAGTTACTCGAGTAAATCCGCTAGCGGGGGGGCCCTGAATGAGCAGTTCTTC
TRBV5-4	NA	TRBJ2-5	TRBD2	CASSLIGRGGGEETQYF	TGTGCCAGCAGCTTGATTGGTCGGGGGGGCGGGGAAGAGACCCAGTACTTC
TRBV4-3	few	TRBJ1-3	NA	CASSQEGAVRGNTIYF	TGCGCCAGCAGCCAAGAAGGGGCTGTTCGCGGAAACACCATATATTTT
TRBV19	few	TRBJ2-7	TRBD1	CASSQPGAGTGTYEQYF	TGTGCCAGTAGCCAACCGGGGGCCGGGACAGGAACCTACGAGCAGTACTTC
TRBV7-9	NA	TRBJ1-1	NA	CASRHQGTEAFF	TGTGCCAGCAGACATCAGGGCACTGAAGCTTTCTTT
TRBV6-2/TRBV6-3	few	TRBJ1-6	NA	CASRKTDYNSPLHF	TGTGCCAGCAGAAAGACAGACTATAATTCACCCCTCCACTTT
TRBV10-2	few	TRBJ1-1	NA	CASSELAREVAFF	TGCGCCAGCAGTGAGTTGGCCAGGGAGGTTGCTTTCTTT
TRBV11-3	NA	TRBJ2-7	TRBD2	CASSPSLAGGNYEQYF	TGTGCCAGCAGCCCGTCGCTAGCGGGGGGAAACTACGAGCAGTACTTC
TRBV30	NA	TRBJ1-2	TRBD1	CAWSPSGQGNYGYTF	TGTGCCTGGAGCCCCTCCGGACAGGGCAACTATGGCTACACCTTC
TRBV6-2/TRBV6-3	NA	TRBJ2-1	TRBD2	CASSSTERGVIPGNEQFF	TGTGCCAGCAGCTCTACAGAGCGGGGGGTAATCCCAGGTAATGAGCAGTTCTTC
TRBV20-1	NA	TRBJ1-4	NA	CSARGWEANEKLFF	TGCAGTGCTAGAGGGTGGGAAGCTAATGAAAAACTGTTTTTT
TRBV2	few	TRBJ1-2	NA	CASTGVRREHGYTF	TGTGCCAGCACCGGGGTCCGCAGGGAGCATGGCTACACCTTC
TRBV15	NA	TRBJ2-7	NA	CATSRVVGSQRTYEQYF	TGTGCCACCAGCAGAGTGGTCGGCAGTCAAAGAACCTACGAGCAGTACTTC
TRBV7-9	few	TRBJ2-3	TRBD1	CASSSPRKGARDTQYF	TGTGCCAGCAGCTCTCCAAGGAAGGGGGCCAGAGATACGCAGTATTTT
TRBV6-1	NA	TRBJ2-5	NA	CASSGVGGRETQYF	TGTGCCAGCAGCGGCGTCGGGGGCCGGGAGACCCAGTACTTC
TRBV23-1	few	TRBJ1-2	NA	CASNRRSGYTF	TGCGCCAGCAACCGACGGTCCGGCTACACCTTC
TRBV4-1	NA	TRBJ1-2	NA	CASSQEAGVGNDYGYTF	TGCGCCAGCAGCCAGGAGGCAGGGGTGGGAAATGACTATGGCTACACCTTC
TRBV5-8	few	TRBJ2-7	NA	CASSLQAVTYEQYF	TGTGCCAGCAGCTTGCAGGCAGTAACCTACGAGCAGTACTTC
TRBV7-2	few	TRBJ2-3	TRBD2	CASSLAPAGGSTDTQYF	TGTGCCAGCAGCTTAGCGCCCGCGGGGGGGAGCACAGATACGCAGTATTTT
TRBV27	NA	TRBJ2-3	TRBD2	CASRPRLAGANTQYF	TGTGCCAGCCGACCAAGACTAGCGGGGGCCAATACGCAGTATTTT
TRBV7-9	few	TRBJ1-6	TRBD1	CASSLDGTGRNSPLHF	TGTGCCAGCAGCTTAGACGGGACAGGGCGTAATTCACCCCTCCACTTT
TRBV28	NA	TRBJ1-5	TRBD1	CASSSTGLLLNQPQHF	TGTGCCAGCAGTTCGACAGGGCTACTTCTCAATCAGCCCCAGCATTTT
TRBV4-3	NA	TRBJ1-5	NA	CASSQDPGAGQPQHF	TGCGCCAGCAGCCAAGATCCGGGGGCCGGCCAGCCCCAGCATTTT
TRBV10-3	few	TRBJ2-2	NA	CAIRVEGGGELFF	TGTGCCATCAGGGTCGAGGGTGGCGGGGAGCTGTTTTTT
TRBV11-1	few	TRBJ1-2	NA	CASSPWEATTGVYTF	TGTGCCAGCAGCCCATGGGAGGCCACGACGGGGGTCTACACCTTC
TRBV2	once	TRBJ2-7	NA	CASQLGIGQEKYEQYF	TGTGCCAGTCAGCTGGGGATAGGCCAGGAAAAATACGAGCAGTACTTC
TRBV6-2/TRBV6-3	few	TRBJ2-3	NA	CASSLDVSASTDTQYF	TGTGCCAGCTCGCTGGACGTCTCAGCAAGCACAGATACGCAGTATTTT
TRBV7-6	NA	TRBJ2-5	NA	CASSLGLGRFQETQYF	TGTGCCAGCAGCTTAGGCCTTGGGAGGTTCCAAGAGACCCAGTACTTC
TRBV6-1	NA	TRBJ2-7	NA	CASSMLQQGYEQYF	TGTGCCAGCAGTATGCTGCAACAGGGCTACGAGCAGTACTTC
TRBV6-5	few	TRBJ2-2	NA	CASSYQNRDGELFF	TGTGCCAGCAGTTACCAAAACAGGGACGGGGAGCTGTTTTTT
TRBV7-3	NA	TRBJ2-5	NA	CARPLMGETQYF	TGTGCCAGACCGCTTATGGGCGAGACCCAGTACTTC
TRBV6-1	once	TRBJ1-2	TRBD1	CASSEEGYRGGHGYTF	TGTGCCAGCAGTGAGGAGGGGTACAGGGGGGGCCATGGCTACACCTTC
TRBV24-1	medium-sized	TRBJ2-3	TRBD2	CATSDTSGSDTQYF	TGTGCCACCAGTGATACTAGCGGGAGCGATACGCAGTATTTT
TRBV5-6	NA	TRBJ1-6	NA	CASSPKVLGRSPLHF	TGTGCCAGCAGTCCTAAGGTCCTTGGCCGGTCACCCCTCCACTTT
TRBV6-1	few	TRBJ1-2	NA	CASQSGLYGYTF	TGTGCCAGCCAAAGCGGCCTCTATGGCTACACCTTC
TRBV20-1	NA	TRBJ2-3	TRBD2	CSAERRGGGASDTQYF	TGCAGTGCTGAAAGGCGGGGCGGGGGGGCCTCAGATACGCAGTATTTT
TRBV7-2	few	TRBJ1-2	NA	CASSLVEGWGDGYTF	TGTGCCAGCAGCTTAGTTGAAGGGTGGGGGGATGGCTACACCTTC
TRBV11-2	NA	TRBJ1-3	NA	CASSSQNWGGNTIYF	TGTGCCAGCAGCTCCCAGAACTGGGGGGGAAACACCATATATTTT
TRBV11-2	few	TRBJ2-3	NA	CASSLVATVTDTQYF	TGTGCCAGCAGCTTAGTTGCGACAGTGACAGATACGCAGTATTTT
TRBV12-3/TRBV12-4	NA	TRBJ1-5	NA	CASGPGSVPNQPQHF	TGTGCCAGCGGGCCCGGGAGCGTACCCAATCAGCCCCAGCATTTT
TRBV11-2	NA	TRBJ2-7	NA	CASSSIVWGSYEQYF	TGTGCCAGCAGCTCCATAGTGTGGGGTTCCTACGAGCAGTACTTC
TRBV7-9	NA	TRBJ1-2	NA	CASSPGDGNYGYTF	TGTGCCAGCAGCCCCGGCGACGGAAACTATGGCTACACCTTC
TRBV30	NA	TRBJ2-3	NA	CAYSGVVVDTQYF	TGTGCCTACTCCGGGGTAGTAGTCGATACGCAGTATTTT
TRBV20-1	NA	TRBJ2-7	TRBD2	CSAPLGGGADWSEQYF	TGCAGTGCCCCTCTGGGCGGGGGGGCAGATTGGTCCGAGCAGTACTTC
TRBV7-8	NA	TRBJ1-3	NA	CASSLASSGNTIYF	TGTGCCAGCAGCTTAGCCTCATCTGGAAACACCATATATTTT
TRBV7-9	NA	TRBJ1-2	NA	CASSLGDSLGYTF	TGTGCCAGCAGCTTAGGTGATTCCTTAGGCTACACCTTC
TRBV15	few	TRBJ2-5	NA	CATRFSGLETQYF	TGTGCCACCAGGTTTAGTGGCTTGGAGACCCAGTACTTC
TRBV27	medium-sized	TRBJ1-2	TRBD1	CASSQRQGTMYTF	TGTGCCAGCAGCCAAAGACAGGGGACTATGTACACCTTC